This TCR beta chain emerged from a study of cytotoxic CD8 clonotypes in ibrutinib-treated CLL (dated by TCRdb to the early 2020s). A note on the overall study: In this cohort, some 16 patients were treatment-naive and about a dozen were relapsed/refractory, while some 17 had unmutated IGHV. Partial responses were observed in approximately 24 patients and complete responses in 2; after a median follow-up of 68 months, remission was maintained in about 15 patients and progression was observed in some twelve. Response samples were taken after a median of approximately 12 months on treatment, ranging from roughly 6 to 36 months. On average, each sample had some 260,000 productive templates and approximately 85,000 productive rearrangements. Of the 86 people in the trial, around 25 had longitudinal samples available. Cryopreserved peripheral blood mononuclear cells were obtained prior to treatment, at the time of response, and at either disease progression or sustained remission. Every sample from remission and from progressive disease was obtained while the patients were still on ibrutinib.

As for this clone: The antigen this receptor binds is unknown. No much larger clonotype is one base removed from it; base qualities were not supplied.

The goal of deep resolution MiSeq sequencing was a depth between 1 in 1 million and 1 in 200,000 T cells, and coverage averaged 10x per clonotype. The immunoSEQ hsTCRB Kit was used to generate TCR beta libraries. For the original study's pipeline: ImmunoSEQ Data Assistant and ImmunoSEQ Analyzer were used for data analysis, and V, D and J genes were assigned according to IMGT definitions. Clonality was computed as one minus normalized Shannon entropy of productive rearrangement frequencies, ranging from 0 to 1. Only overrepresented clonotypes making up at least 0.05% of the repertoire of each patient were included in the public clonotype analysis. Fewer than 15 repertoires from age-matched healthy donors, obtained from immuneACCESS, served as clonality controls. This is the immuneACCESS table as TCRdb keeps it, with only in-frame sequences that have V and J called. A part of the clones is gone; compared with another copy, unresolved V genes explain less than half, and the rest is unexplained. From that table come the V and J calls and clone size; the DNA was used to work out D and trimming. This sample comprises roughly 160,000 clones, more than 65% of them detected only once. Jointly, the top ten make up about 2.1% of the sample.

The paper as a whole reports these results and caveats: Public clonotypes were found to be uncommon and were observed to contract or remain stable during treatment; the increase in clonality was shown to reflect expansion of private clonotypes at ibrutinib response. Baseline clonality was found to be higher than that of age-matched healthy donors and was strongly correlated with circulating CD8+ T-cell counts. Sustained-remission and progressing patients did not have matched sampling times, and lymph node repertoires were not examined. At ibrutinib response clonality went up, during sustained remission it held steady, and at progression it dropped back toward baseline.

Via the germline V gene, CDR1 is MDHEN and CDR2 SYDVKM. Its CDR3 holds 14 amino acids, cysteine through phenylalanine. The only DNA kept is the CDR3, 42 bases in frame from the first base. Trimming costs V 3 bases and J 2 bases, and their ends lie 8 bases apart. The time point tag for this specimen amounts to: about twelve months on ibrutinib. For TCR beta library preparation, 1.5 to 2.5 micrograms of genomic DNA was extracted from cryopreserved PBMCs. Longitudinal blood samples from CLL patients receiving ibrutinib monotherapy were subjected to high-throughput TCR beta sequencing. The patients took part in an open-label, single-center phase 2 trial of ibrutinib monotherapy.

The sample in question was PBMCs, obtained after 12 months of ibrutinib treatment. The chain uses TRBV28 and TRBJ2-4; the D segment cannot be called with confidence. The receptor was isolated from a human donor with chronic lymphocytic leukemia. In nucleotides, the sequence is TGTGCCAGCAGTTTCCCCAATTCCAAAAACATTCAGTACTTC. Translation gives CASSFPNSKNIQYF.